This T cell receptor beta chain derives from a study of T-cell reconstitution after alpha-beta-depleted transplantation in children. This clonotype occurred many times. TCRbeta library preparation incorporated unique molecular identifiers. TCRdb processed the PCR reads anew with MiXCR; each CDR3 protein has one entry. This sample has 200,000 to 250,000 distinct CDR3 sequences, with 9% to 10% found just once. With 8 bases removed from V and 12 bases from J, the gap between germline ends came to 17 bases. This CDR3 spans 11 amino acids. Looked up from germline, CDR1 is MNHEY and CDR2 is SMNVEV (reference sequence).

The clonotype originates from a human donor who donated a stem cell graft to a child with SCID. The input for sequencing was PBMCs from the stem cell graft donor, taken from the stem cell graft. The rearrangement links TRBV27 to TRBJ2-7, with a possible D match to TRBD1 (6 bases). CDR3 sequence reads: CASSWGQQWYF. CDR3 nucleotides: TGTGCCAGCTCCTGGGGGCAGCAATGGTACTTC.